The entry below gives a single T cell receptor beta chain sequence along with its context. Its antigen has not been determined. No clone much larger than this one lies a single base away; base qualities are absent. Library construction relied on PCR. For sequencing, an Illumina HiSeq 2500 was employed. To normalize quantification of the TCRbeta repertoire, the TCR libraries were built with molecular barcoding that relied on unique molecular identifiers. The raw public data were reprocessed by TCRdb itself: fastp quality trimming at Q25, MiXCR clonotype calling, in-frame beta chains only. A single entry per CDR3 protein holds the most common genes and DNA from its merged rows. In all, the sample holds fewer than 700,000 distinct CDR3 sequences, and roughly 13% of those were seen once. The ten biggest clones cover 2.2% of the sample. The sample's treatment or condition, from its label and the paper: allogeneic hematopoietic cell transplantation with graft depleted of TCRalphabeta T cells and CD19 B cells. The transplant recipients were children given TCRalphabeta/CD19-depleted allogeneic hematopoietic cell grafts.

The data stem from a study of T-cell reconstitution after alpha-beta-depleted transplantation in children (dated by TCRdb to the mid-2010s). A note on the overall study: Using TCR repertoire profiling, the study followed T-cell immune reconstitution in a quantitative way in children after TCRalphabeta/CD19-depleted allogeneic hematopoietic cell transplantation.

The paper as a whole reports these results and caveats: The high TCRbeta diversity at day 60 in some patients was ascribed to recipient T cells and intrathymic progenitors that had survived conditioning. Apparently early alphabetaT-cell count recovery about two months after transplant reportedly relied on only several hundred rapidly expanded clones derived from non-depleted graft cells. Hyperexpanded clone frequencies declined over subsequent months; after one year, T-cell counts and TCRbeta diversity were mostly attributed to newly produced T cells.

The sequence was collected from a male patient under 18 who had a stem cell transplant for acute myeloid leukemia, so the T cells may come from the graft donor. The input for sequencing was PBMCs, mostly from graft donor cells, taken 360 days after TCRalphabeta/CD19-depleted stem cell transplant.

The CDR3 region reads CASSPGQERVWETQYF. The nucleotide sequence is given as TGTGCCAGTAGTCCCGGACAGGAACGGGTATGGGAGACCCAGTACTTC. Recombination connected TRBV19 to TRBJ2-5, and 7 bases in between align with TRBD1. From the cysteine through the phenylalanine, the CDR3 covers 16 amino acids. Only the CDR3 part of the read is kept: 48 bases, read in frame from the first base. Via the germline V gene (reference sequence), CDR1 is LNHDA and CDR2 SQIVND. V lost 5 bases and J lost 5 bases, and the count of bases not matched to a germline gene is 14.